Detailed here is one T cell receptor (beta chain). The target antigen is unknown. In the PCR, 60 Vbeta and 13 Jbeta primers were used. The protocol was immunoSEQ multiplex PCR, while the TCRdb copy is restricted to in-frame clones and leaves out a portion. The table records 150,000 to 200,000 clones, roughly 84% of them present only once. This record comes from a study of cytomegalovirus exposure and HLA in healthy donors. Study details: A preliminary data release comprised roughly 85 million unique TCRs obtained from HLA-typed donors.

Whole-study findings and limits: A highly shared variant cluster was judged a likely technical artifact.

The CDR3 totals 11 residues. CDR1 and CDR2 (germline): MNHEY, SMNVEV (reference sequence). Trimming pared 4 bases from V and 7 bases from J, leaving 5 bases between. J is TRBJ2-1 and V is TRBV27; the D is unclear. This clonotype originated in a boy aged 5-17 years in good health and CMV-seronegative. Input material: PBMCs. The CDR3 protein is CASSSPNEQFF. For the CDR3, the DNA is TGTGCCAGCAGTTCCCCAAATGAGCAGTTCTTC.